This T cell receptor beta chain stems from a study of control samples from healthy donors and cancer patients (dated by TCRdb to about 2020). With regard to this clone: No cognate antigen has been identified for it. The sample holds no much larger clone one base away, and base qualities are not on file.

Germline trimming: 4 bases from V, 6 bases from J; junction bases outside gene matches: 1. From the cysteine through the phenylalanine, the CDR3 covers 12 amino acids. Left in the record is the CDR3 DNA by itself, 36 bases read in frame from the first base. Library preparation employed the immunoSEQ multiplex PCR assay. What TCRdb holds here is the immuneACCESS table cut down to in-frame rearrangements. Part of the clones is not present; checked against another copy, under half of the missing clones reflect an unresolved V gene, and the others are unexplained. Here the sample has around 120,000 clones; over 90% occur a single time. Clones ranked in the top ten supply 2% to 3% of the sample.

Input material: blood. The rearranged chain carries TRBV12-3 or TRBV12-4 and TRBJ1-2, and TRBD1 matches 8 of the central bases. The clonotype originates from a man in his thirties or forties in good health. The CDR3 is CASSSDRDGYTF. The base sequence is TGTGCCAGCAGTTCGGACAGGGATGGCTACACCTTC.